This T cell receptor (beta chain) stems from a study of CD8 T cells in Susac syndrome. Overall study context: There were six sequenced Susac syndrome patients with active disease and roughly 8 in remission. Patients with Susac syndrome had blood drawn and were at that point therapy-naive, on corticosteroids, or on intravenous immunoglobulin alone. Study outcomes and limitations: The Susac syndrome CD4+ T cell repertoires displayed no clonal expansion.

The RNA input was roughly 0.45 to 1 ug, and it was reverse transcribed with random hexamers. Amplification of the TCR beta CDR3 was carried out by immunoSEQ multiplex PCR, which spanned a total of 54 Vbeta and 13 Jbeta segments. TCRdb re-called the immunoSEQ multiplex PCR reads with MiXCR, one entry per CDR3 protein. The sample has approximately 260,000 distinct CDR3 sequences, 90% to 96% seen once. Points on this clonotype: The antigen is not known.

Trimming removed 0 bases at V and 9 bases at J, with 15 bases between. Germline CDR1 is SGHDN and CDR2 is FVKESK. This CDR3 region has 14 residues. The chain combines TRBV14 with TRBJ2-7; no firm D call. The sample consisted of CD4+ T cells from PBMCs. The sequence came from a human donor with Susac syndrome. CDR3 sequence: CASSQDFWAGLQYF. The DNA for the CDR3 is TGTGCCAGCAGCCAAGATTTTTGGGCAGGTTTGCAGTACTTC.